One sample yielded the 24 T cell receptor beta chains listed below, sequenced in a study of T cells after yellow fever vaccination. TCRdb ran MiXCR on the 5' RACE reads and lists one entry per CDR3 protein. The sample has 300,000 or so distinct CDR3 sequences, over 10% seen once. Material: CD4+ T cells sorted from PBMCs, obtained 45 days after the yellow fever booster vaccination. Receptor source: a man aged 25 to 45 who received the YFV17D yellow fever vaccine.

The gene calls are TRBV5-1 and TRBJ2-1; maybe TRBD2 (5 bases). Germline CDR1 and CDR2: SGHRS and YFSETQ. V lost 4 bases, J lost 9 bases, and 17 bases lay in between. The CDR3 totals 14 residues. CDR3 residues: CASSHPETAGEQFF. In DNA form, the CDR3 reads TGCGCCAGCAGCCATCCCGAGACTGCGGGTGAGCAGTTCTTC.

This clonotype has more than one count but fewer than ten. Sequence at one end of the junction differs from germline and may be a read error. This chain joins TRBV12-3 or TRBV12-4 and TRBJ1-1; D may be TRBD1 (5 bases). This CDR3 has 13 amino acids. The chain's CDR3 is CASSLAGTTQAFF. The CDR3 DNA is TGTGCCAGCAGTTTAGCGGGGACCACTCAAGCTTTCTTT.

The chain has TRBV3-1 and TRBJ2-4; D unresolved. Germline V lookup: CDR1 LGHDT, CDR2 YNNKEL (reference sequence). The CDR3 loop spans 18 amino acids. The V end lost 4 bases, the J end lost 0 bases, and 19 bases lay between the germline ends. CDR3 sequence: CASSPTHERTGAKNIQYF. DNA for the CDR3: TGTGCCAGCAGCCCCACGCACGAAAGGACCGGAGCCAAAAACATTCAGTACTTC. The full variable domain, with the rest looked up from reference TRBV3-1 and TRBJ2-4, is DTAVSQTPKYLVTQMGNDKSIKCEQNLGHDTMYWYKQDSKKFLKIMFSYNNKELIINETVPNRFSPKSPDKAHLNLHINSLELGDSAVYFCASSPTHERTGAKNIQYFGAGTRLSVL.

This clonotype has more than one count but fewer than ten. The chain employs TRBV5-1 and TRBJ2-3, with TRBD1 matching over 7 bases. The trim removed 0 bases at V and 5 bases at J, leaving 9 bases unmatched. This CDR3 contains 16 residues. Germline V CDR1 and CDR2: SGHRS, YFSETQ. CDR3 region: CASSLGTGPGVDTQYF. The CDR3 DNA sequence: TGCGCCAGCAGCTTGGGGACAGGCCCCGGCGTAGATACGCAGTATTTT. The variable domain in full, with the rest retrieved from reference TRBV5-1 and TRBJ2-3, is KAGVTQTPRYLIKTRGQQVTLSCSPISGHRSVSWYQQTPGQGLQFLFEYFSETQRNKGNFPGRFSGRQFSNSRSEMNVSTLELGDSALYLCASSLGTGPGVDTQYFGPGTRLTVL.

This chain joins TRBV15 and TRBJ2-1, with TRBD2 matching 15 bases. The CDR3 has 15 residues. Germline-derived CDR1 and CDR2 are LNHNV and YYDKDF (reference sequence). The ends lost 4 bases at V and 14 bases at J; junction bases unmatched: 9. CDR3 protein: CATSKPGLAGGKEFF. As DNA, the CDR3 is TGTGCCACCAGCAAACCGGGACTAGCGGGAGGAAAGGAGTTCTTC.

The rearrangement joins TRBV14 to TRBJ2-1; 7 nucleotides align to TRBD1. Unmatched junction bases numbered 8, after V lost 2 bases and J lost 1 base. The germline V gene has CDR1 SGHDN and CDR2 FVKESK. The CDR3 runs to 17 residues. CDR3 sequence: CASSQLDYRGSYNEQFF. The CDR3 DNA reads TGTGCCAGCAGCCAACTTGACTACAGGGGTTCCTACAATGAGCAGTTCTTC.

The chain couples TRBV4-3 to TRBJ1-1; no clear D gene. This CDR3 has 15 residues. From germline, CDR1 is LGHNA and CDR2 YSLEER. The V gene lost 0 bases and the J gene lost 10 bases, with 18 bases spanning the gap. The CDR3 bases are TGCGCCAGCAGCCAAGATGGAGCAGGAGGTCGGGGAGCTTTCTTT. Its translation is CASSQDGAGGRGAFF.

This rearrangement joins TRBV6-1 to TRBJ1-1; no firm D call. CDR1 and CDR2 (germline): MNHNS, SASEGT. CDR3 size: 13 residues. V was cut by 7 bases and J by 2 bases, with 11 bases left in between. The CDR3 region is CASTQDGNTEAFF. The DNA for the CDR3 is TGTGCCAGCACCCAGGACGGCAACACTGAAGCTTTCTTT.

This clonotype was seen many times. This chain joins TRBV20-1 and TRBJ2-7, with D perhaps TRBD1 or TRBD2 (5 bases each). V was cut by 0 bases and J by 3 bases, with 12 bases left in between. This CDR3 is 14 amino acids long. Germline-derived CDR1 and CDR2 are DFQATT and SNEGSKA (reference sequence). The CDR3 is CSARDQRGGYEQYF. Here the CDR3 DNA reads TGCAGTGCTAGAGATCAACGGGGCGGCTACGAGCAGTACTTC.

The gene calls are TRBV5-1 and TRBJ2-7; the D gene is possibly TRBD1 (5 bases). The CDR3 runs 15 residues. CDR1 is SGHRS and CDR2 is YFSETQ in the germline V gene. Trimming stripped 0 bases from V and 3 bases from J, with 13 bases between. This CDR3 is CASSLAVGHLYEQYF. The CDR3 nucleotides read TGCGCCAGCAGCTTGGCCGTTGGACACCTCTACGAGCAGTACTTC.

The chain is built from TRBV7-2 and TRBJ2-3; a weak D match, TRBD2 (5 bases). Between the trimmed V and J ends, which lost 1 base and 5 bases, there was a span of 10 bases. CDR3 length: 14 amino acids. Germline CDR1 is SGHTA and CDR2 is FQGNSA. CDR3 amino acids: CASSLGGPVDTQYF. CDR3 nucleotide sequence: TGTGCCAGCAGCTTAGGAGGGCCAGTAGATACGCAGTATTTT.

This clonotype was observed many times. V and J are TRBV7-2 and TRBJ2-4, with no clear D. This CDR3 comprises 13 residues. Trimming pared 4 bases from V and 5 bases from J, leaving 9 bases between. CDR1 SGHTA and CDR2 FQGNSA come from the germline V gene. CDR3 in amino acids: CASSWADQNIQYF. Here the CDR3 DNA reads TGTGCCAGCAGCTGGGCTGACCAAAACATTCAGTACTTC.

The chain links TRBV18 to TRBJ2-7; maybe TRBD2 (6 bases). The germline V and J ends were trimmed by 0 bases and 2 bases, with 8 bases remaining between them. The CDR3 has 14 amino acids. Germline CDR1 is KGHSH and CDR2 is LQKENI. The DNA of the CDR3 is TGTGCCAGCTCACCACCGGGGGGAACCTACGAGCAGTACTTC. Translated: CASSPPGGTYEQYF. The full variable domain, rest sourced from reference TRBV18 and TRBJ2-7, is NAGVMQNPRHLVRRRGQEARLRCSPMKGHSHVYWYRQLPEEGLKFMVYLQKENIIDESGMPKERFSAEFPKEGPSILRIQQVVRGDSAAYFCASSPPGGTYEQYFGPGTRLTVT.

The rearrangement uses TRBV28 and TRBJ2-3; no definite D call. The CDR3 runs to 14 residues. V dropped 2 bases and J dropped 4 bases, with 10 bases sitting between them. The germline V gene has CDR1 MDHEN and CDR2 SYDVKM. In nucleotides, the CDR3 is TGTGCCAGCAGTTTACAATGGACGGCAGATACGCAGTATTTT. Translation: CASSLQWTADTQYF.

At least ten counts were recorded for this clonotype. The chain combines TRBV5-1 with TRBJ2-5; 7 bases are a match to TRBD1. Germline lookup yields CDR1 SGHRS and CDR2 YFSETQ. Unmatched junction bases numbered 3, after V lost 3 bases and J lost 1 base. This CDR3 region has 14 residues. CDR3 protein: CASSSGTVQETQYF. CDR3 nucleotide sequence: TGCGCCAGCAGCTCTGGGACAGTCCAAGAGACCCAGTACTTC.

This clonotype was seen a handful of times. The CDR3 region is CAGPGRSYNEQFF. Here the CDR3 DNA reads TGTGCCGGACCGGGACGATCCTACAATGAGCAGTTCTTC. V gene TRBV21-1 combines with J gene TRBJ2-1; the table's D call, TRBD1, has no DNA check behind it. TRBV21-1 is marked as a pseudogene. This CDR3 contains 13 residues.

The DNA of the CDR3 is TGTGCCAGCAGCGTGCGACAGGGTGGCCACGAGCAGTACTTC. It is translated as CASSVRQGGHEQYF. The chain recombines TRBV7-2 with TRBJ2-7; TRBD1 matches 7 bases. CDR3 length: 14 residues. CDR1 and CDR2 (germline): SGHTA, FQGNSA. The J segment lost 5 bases and the V segment lost 5 bases, leaving 9 bases of the junction unmatched.

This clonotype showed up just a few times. This CDR3 is CSARSWIAGAGETQYF. CDR3 bases: TGCAGTGCTAGAAGTTGGATAGCGGGAGCGGGTGAGACCCAGTACTTC. This rearrangement joins TRBV20-1 to TRBJ2-5, with 9 nucleotides matching TRBD2. Germline loops: CDR1 DFQATT, CDR2 SNEGSKA (reference sequence). The CDR3 length is 16 residues. After removal of 2 bases from V and 5 bases from J, the junction contained 12 bases not matched to a gene.

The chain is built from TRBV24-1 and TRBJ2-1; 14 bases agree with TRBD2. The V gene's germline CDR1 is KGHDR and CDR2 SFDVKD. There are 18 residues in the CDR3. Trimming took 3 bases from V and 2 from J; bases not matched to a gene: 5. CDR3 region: CATSDPGLAGVAYNEQFF. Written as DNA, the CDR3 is TGTGCCACCAGTGATCCGGGACTAGCGGGAGTAGCCTACAATGAGCAGTTCTTC.

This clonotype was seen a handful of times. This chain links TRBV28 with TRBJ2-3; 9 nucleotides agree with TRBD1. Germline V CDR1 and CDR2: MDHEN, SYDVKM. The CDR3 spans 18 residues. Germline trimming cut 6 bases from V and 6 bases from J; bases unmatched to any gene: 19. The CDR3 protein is CASRPLSNDRGREDTQYF. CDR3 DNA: TGTGCCAGCAGACCCCTTAGTAATGACAGGGGGAGAGAGGATACGCAGTATTTT. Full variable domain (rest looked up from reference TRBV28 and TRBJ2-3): DVKVTQSSRYLVKRTGEKVFLECVQDMDHENMFWYRQDPGLGLRLIYFSYDVKMKEKGDIPEGYSVSREKKERFSLILESASTNQTSMYLCASRPLSNDRGREDTQYFGPGTRLTVL.

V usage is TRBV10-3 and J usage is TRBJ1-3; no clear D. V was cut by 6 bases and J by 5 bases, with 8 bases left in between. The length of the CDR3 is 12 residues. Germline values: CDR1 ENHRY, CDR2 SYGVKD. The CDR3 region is CAIRSARNTIYF. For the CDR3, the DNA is TGTGCCATCAGGTCCGCTAGAAACACCATATATTTT.

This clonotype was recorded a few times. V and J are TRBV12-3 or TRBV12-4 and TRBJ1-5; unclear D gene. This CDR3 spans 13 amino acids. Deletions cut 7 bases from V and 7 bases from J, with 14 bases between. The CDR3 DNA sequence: TGTGCCAGCACTTTCTCCGGCGGCCAGCCCCAGCATTTT. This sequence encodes CASTFSGGQPQHF.

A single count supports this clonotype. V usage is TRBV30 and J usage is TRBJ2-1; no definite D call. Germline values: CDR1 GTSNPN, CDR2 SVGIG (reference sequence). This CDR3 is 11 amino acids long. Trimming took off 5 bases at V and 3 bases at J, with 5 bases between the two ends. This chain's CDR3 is CAWQYYNEQFF. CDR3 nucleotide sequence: TGTGCCTGGCAGTACTACAATGAGCAGTTCTTC.

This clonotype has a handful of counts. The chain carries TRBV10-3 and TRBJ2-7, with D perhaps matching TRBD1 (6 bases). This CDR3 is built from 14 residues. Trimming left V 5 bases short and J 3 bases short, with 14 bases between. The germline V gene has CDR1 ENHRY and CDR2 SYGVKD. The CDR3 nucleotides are TGTGCCATCAGTACGACAGGTCGAGGCTACGAGCAGTACTTC. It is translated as CAISTTGRGYEQYF.